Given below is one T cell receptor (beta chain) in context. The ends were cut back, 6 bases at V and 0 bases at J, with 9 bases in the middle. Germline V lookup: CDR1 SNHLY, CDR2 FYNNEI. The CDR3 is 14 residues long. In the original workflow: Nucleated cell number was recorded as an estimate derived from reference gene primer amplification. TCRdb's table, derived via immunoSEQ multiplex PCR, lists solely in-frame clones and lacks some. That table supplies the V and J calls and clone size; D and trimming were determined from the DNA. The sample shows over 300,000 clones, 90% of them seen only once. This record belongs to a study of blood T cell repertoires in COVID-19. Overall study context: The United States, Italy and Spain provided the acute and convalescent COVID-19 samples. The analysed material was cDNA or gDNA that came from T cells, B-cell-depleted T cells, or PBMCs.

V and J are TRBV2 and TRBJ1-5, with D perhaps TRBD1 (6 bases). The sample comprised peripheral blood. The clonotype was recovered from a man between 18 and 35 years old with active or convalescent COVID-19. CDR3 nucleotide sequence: TGTGCCAGCAGGATACAGGGTAGCAATCAGCCCCAGCATTTT. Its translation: CASRIQGSNQPQHF.